One sample yielded the 25 T cell receptor beta chains listed below, sequenced in a study of cytomegalovirus exposure and HLA in healthy donors. 13 Jbeta primers and 60 Vbeta primers were used for the PCR. Assay used: immunoSEQ multiplex PCR; TCRdb lists only in-frame clones, some missing. The sample contains about 160,000 clones, about 80% of which appear only once. The sequenced material came from PBMCs. Source of these receptors: a man in his thirties or forties in good health and CMV-seronegative.

CDR3 bases: TGTGCCAGCAGCTCCACTAGCGGGAGTTCAGCCGTCGCCAAAAACATTCAGTACTTC. Protein sequence: CASSSTSGSSAVAKNIQYF. The rearrangement uses TRBV2 and TRBJ2-4, with 11 nucleotides matching TRBD2. CDR1 SNHLY and CDR2 FYNNEI come from the germline V gene. The trim removed 6 bases at V and 1 base at J, leaving 14 bases unmatched. This CDR3 comprises 19 residues.

The sample holds a few counts of this clone. This chain connects TRBV5-4 to TRBJ1-1; no firm D call. This CDR3 spans 15 amino acids. The V gene's germline CDR1 is SGHNT and CDR2 YYREEE (reference sequence). Trimming removed 0 bases from V and 0 bases from J, with 9 bases in between. The CDR3 region is CASSLEPGLNTEAFF. The CDR3 DNA reads as TGTGCCAGCAGCTTGGAACCGGGGTTGAACACTGAAGCTTTCTTT.

There are a few counts of this clone. The gene calls are TRBV15 and TRBJ2-7; TRBD1 matches at 7 bases. Germline V gene data show CDR1 as LNHNV and CDR2 as YYDKDF (reference sequence). The junction had 4 bases not matched to a gene; V was cut back by 5 bases and J by 0 bases. This CDR3 is built from 14 residues. The CDR3 DNA follows: TGTGCCACCAGCCCTCACAGGGGCTCCTACGAGCAGTACTTC. Protein: CATSPHRGSYEQYF.

V usage is TRBV18 and J usage is TRBJ2-5; 10 nucleotides agree with TRBD2. Germline CDR1 KGHSH, CDR2 LQKENI. V trimming: 5 bases; J trimming: 2 bases; junction bases outside the gene matches: 2. CDR3 size: 14 residues. The DNA of the CDR3 is TGTGCCAGCTCAGGGACTAGCGTTCAAGAGACCCAGTACTTC. Protein: CASSGTSVQETQYF.

The chain recombines TRBV7-8 with TRBJ1-1; weak D call: TRBD1 (6 bases). The CDR3 consists of 16 residues. The germline V gene encodes CDR1 SGHVS and CDR2 FQNEAQ. Trimming took off 1 base at V and 1 base at J, with 13 bases between the two ends. CDR3 sequence reads: CASSLGRGPWNTEAFF. DNA of the CDR3: TGTGCCAGCAGCTTAGGGCGGGGGCCCTGGAACACTGAAGCTTTCTTT.

This clone was seen only once. The chain carries TRBV30 and TRBJ1-2; D is undetermined. Trimming took 0 bases from V and 4 from J, leaving 9 bases between them. The CDR3 is made up of 13 amino acids. CDR1 and CDR2 from the germline V gene are GTSNPN and SVGIG (reference sequence). DNA of the CDR3: TGTGCCTGGAGTGTTGCCCGGAGCTATGGCTACACCTTC. Translation: CAWSVARSYGYTF.

The rearrangement links TRBV25-1 to TRBJ1-1; the D gene is possibly TRBD1 (6 bases). Deletions cut 8 bases from V and 0 bases from J, with 19 bases between. There are 16 residues in the CDR3. Per germline, CDR1 MGHDK and CDR2 SYGVNS. The CDR3 sequence: CASSSRGSAMNTEAFF. The CDR3 DNA is TGTGCCAGCTCCAGTAGGGGGTCAGCCATGAACACTGAAGCTTTCTTT. The complete variable domain, with remaining parts taken from reference TRBV25-1 and TRBJ1-1, reads EADIYQTPRYLVIGTGKKITLECSQTMGHDKMYWYQQDPGMELHLIHYSYGVNSTEKGDLSSESTVSRIRTEHFPLTLESARPSHTSQYLCASSSRGSAMNTEAFFGQGTRLTVV.

For the CDR3, the DNA is TGCGCCAGCAGTGGACTAGCGGGAGTCAATGAGCAGTTCTTC. This gives the protein CASSGLAGVNEQFF. V usage is TRBV5-1 and J usage is TRBJ2-1; 13 bases are a match to TRBD2. J lost 6 bases, V lost 5 bases, and 2 bases had no gene match. CDR3 size: 14 residues. The germline V gene has CDR1 SGHRS and CDR2 YFSETQ. Full variable domain (remainder filled in from reference TRBV5-1 and TRBJ2-1): KAGVTQTPRYLIKTRGQQVTLSCSPISGHRSVSWYQQTPGQGLQFLFEYFSETQRNKGNFPGRFSGRQFSNSRSEMNVSTLELGDSALYLCASSGLAGVNEQFFGPGTRLTVL.

The chain recombines TRBV4-3 with TRBJ2-3, with D maybe TRBD2 (6 bases). Trimming took off 0 bases at V and 2 bases at J, with 12 bases between the two ends. The CDR3 consists of 16 residues. Germline-derived CDR1 and CDR2 are LGHNA and YSLEER. CDR3 DNA sequence: TGCGCCAGCAGCCAAGATCGGGCGGGGTACACAGATACGCAGTATTTT. It specifies CASSQDRAGYTDTQYF.

This clone was counted between two and nine times. CDR3 residues: CASSDETGGRNEQFF. For the CDR3, the DNA is TGTGCCAGCAGCGACGAAACAGGGGGCAGGAATGAGCAGTTCTTC. This chain uses TRBV6-1 with TRBJ2-1, with 9 nucleotides matching TRBD1. The CDR3 is made up of 15 amino acids. Germline V gene lookup returns CDR1 MNHNS and CDR2 SASEGT. V gave up 6 bases and J gave up 7 bases; unmatched junction bases: 10.

This chain connects TRBV11-3 to TRBJ2-7; D not certain. The CDR3 has 15 amino acids. V gave up 5 bases and J gave up 2 bases, with 16 bases separating them. Germline CDR1 and CDR2: SGHNT and YENEEA. CDR3 DNA: TGTGCCAGCAGCCCTGGTTCCAGCGTACCCTACGAGCAGTACTTC. Amino acid sequence: CASSPGSSVPYEQYF. The full variable domain, in which reference TRBV11-3 and TRBJ2-7 provide the parts outside the CDR3, is EAGVVQSPRYKIIEKKQPVAFWCNPISGHNTLYWYLQNLGQGPELLIRYENEEAVDDSQLPKDRFSAERLKGVDSTLKIQPAELGDSAVYLCASSPGSSVPYEQYFGPGTRLTVT.

This clone was detected a few times. The chain couples TRBV11-3 to TRBJ2-1, with 7 bases identical to TRBD1. The CDR3 is 14 residues long. Germline CDR1 is SGHNT and CDR2 is YENEEA. Trimming cost V 5 bases and J 7 bases; bases outside gene matches: 8. The CDR3 DNA reads as TGTGCCAGCAGCCGGGACAGTAGGTATAATGAGCAGTTCTTC. Its protein product is CASSRDSRYNEQFF.

The chain employs TRBV5-1 and TRBJ2-6, with TRBD1 identical over 8 bases. The CDR3 consists of 19 residues. Per the germline V gene, CDR1 is SGHRS and CDR2 is YFSETQ. J gave up 0 bases and V 1 base, and 9 bases lay outside the gene matches. CDR3 sequence reads: CASSLSGGTGVSGANVLTF. The CDR3 DNA is TGCGCCAGCAGCTTGTCTGGTGGGACAGGAGTCTCTGGGGCCAACGTCCTGACTTTC.

The gene calls are TRBV7-2 and TRBJ1-2, with 9 bases matching TRBD1. The J segment lost 7 bases and the V segment lost 6 bases, leaving 6 bases of the junction unmatched. Germline V gives CDR1 SGHTA, CDR2 FQGNSA. There are 13 residues in the CDR3. The CDR3, as DNA: TGTGCCAGCAGACGACAGGGGGTAGGTGGCTACACCTTC. Amino acids: CASRRQGVGGYTF.

The CDR3 spells CASSLKRDVEQYF. In DNA form, the CDR3 reads TGTGCCAGCAGCTTAAAGAGGGATGTCGAGCAGTACTTC. J is TRBJ2-7 and V is TRBV4-2; maybe TRBD2 (5 bases). The germline V and J ends were trimmed by 5 bases and 6 bases, with 14 bases remaining between them. Germline V gene lookup returns CDR1 LGHNA and CDR2 YNFKEQ. The CDR3 loop spans 13 amino acids.

This clone was counted a few times. This sequence joins TRBV7-9 and TRBJ2-2; a weak D match, TRBD2 (7 bases). Deletions cut 0 bases from V and 1 base from J, with 15 bases between. Germline V lookup: CDR1 SEHNR, CDR2 FQNEAQ (reference sequence). The CDR3 runs 18 residues. The CDR3 DNA reads TGTGCCAGCAGCTTAGCCTTCGGGGGGACACAGAACACCGGGGAGCTGTTTTTT. Its protein product is CASSLAFGGTQNTGELFF. Complete variable domain (other parts from reference TRBV7-9 and TRBJ2-2): DTGVSQNPRHKITKRGQNVTFRCDPISEHNRLYWYRQTLGQGPEFLTYFQNEAQLEKSRLLSDRFSAERPKGSFSTLEIQRTEQGDSAMYLCASSLAFGGTQNTGELFFGEGSRLTVL.

The genes are TRBV10-2 and TRBJ2-7; D gene ambiguous. This CDR3 contains 16 residues. V was cut by 4 bases and J by 0 bases, with 16 bases left in between. Germline V lookup: CDR1 WSHSY, CDR2 SAAADI. The CDR3 is CASSVAEDPSSYEQYF. CDR3 in DNA: TGCGCCAGCAGTGTGGCGGAAGACCCGAGCTCCTACGAGCAGTACTTC.

The rearrangement uses TRBV30 and TRBJ2-7; tentatively, D is TRBD1 (6 bases). Trimming pared 2 bases from V and 3 bases from J, leaving 14 bases between. The CDR3 covers 14 residues. Germline V gene sequence: CDR1 GTSNPN, CDR2 SVGIG (reference sequence). The CDR3 sequence: CAWSTTGSLYEQYF. CDR3 nucleotide sequence: TGTGCCTGGAGTACCACAGGGTCCCTCTACGAGCAGTACTTC.

The CDR3 sequence is CASSIEGRGYQPQHF. DNA of the CDR3: TGTGCCAGTAGTATTGAGGGTCGTGGCTATCAGCCCCAGCATTTT. The chain links TRBV19 to TRBJ1-5; no clear D. Germline V gives CDR1 LNHDA, CDR2 SQIVND (reference sequence). Trimming left V 3 bases short and J 5 bases short, with 14 bases between. The CDR3 spans 15 residues.

This chain joins TRBV9 and TRBJ1-5, with a possible D match to TRBD1 (5 bases). The V end was cut by 0 bases, the J end by 5 bases, with 18 bases between. In germline, CDR1 is SGDLS, CDR2 YYNGEE. This CDR3 has 17 amino acids. The CDR3 DNA reads as TGTGCCAGCAGCGTAGGGGGGGTCGGGGGGGAAGATCAGCCCCAGCATTTT. This encodes CASSVGGVGGEDQPQHF.

This clone has more than one count but fewer than ten. The DNA of the CDR3 is TGCGCCAGCAGCTTGAGCCAGGGTTGGGAAAAACTGTTTTTT. Translating gives CASSLSQGWEKLFF. This chain uses TRBV5-1 with TRBJ1-4; D is possibly TRBD1 (5 bases). Germline CDR1 is SGHRS and CDR2 is YFSETQ. The V gene lost 1 base and the J gene lost 8 bases, with 12 bases spanning the gap. The CDR3 contains 14 residues.

The rearrangement uses TRBV6-5 and TRBJ2-2, with a tentative D call TRBD2 (6 bases). The CDR3 has 15 residues. CDR1 and CDR2 (germline): MNHEY, SVGAGI. Trimming removed 5 bases from V and 5 bases from J, with 15 bases in between. CDR3 amino acids: CASSTVGGWTGELFF. In DNA, the CDR3 is TGTGCCAGCAGTACCGTGGGAGGCTGGACCGGGGAGCTGTTTTTT.

J is TRBJ2-7 and V is TRBV5-1; D is unresolved. CDR1 SGHRS and CDR2 YFSETQ come from the germline V gene. The V gene lost 3 bases and the J gene lost 0 bases, with 13 bases spanning the gap. The CDR3 sequence is 15 residues long. CDR3 DNA sequence: TGCGCCAGCAGCTGGGCCCCACAGAGCTCCTACGAGCAGTACTTC. Protein product: CASSWAPQSSYEQYF.

The rearrangement links TRBV30 to TRBJ1-1; tentative D call: TRBD1 (5 bases). The CDR3 has 12 residues. Germline V gene lookup returns CDR1 GTSNPN and CDR2 SVGIG (reference sequence). The V end was cut by 6 bases, the J end by 5 bases, with 13 bases between. The DNA of the CDR3 is TGTGCCTGCCTGGTGGGGGGTACTGAAGCTTTCTTT. It encodes CACLVGGTEAFF.

The CDR3 DNA is TGTGCCAGCAGCGTAGACACGTACCAAGAGACCCAGTACTTC. Translating gives CASSVDTYQETQYF. The chain uses TRBV9 and TRBJ2-5; D is undetermined. Germline CDR1 SGDLS, CDR2 YYNGEE. The V and J ends lost 0 bases and 0 bases respectively, with 6 bases between them. The CDR3 runs to 14 residues.